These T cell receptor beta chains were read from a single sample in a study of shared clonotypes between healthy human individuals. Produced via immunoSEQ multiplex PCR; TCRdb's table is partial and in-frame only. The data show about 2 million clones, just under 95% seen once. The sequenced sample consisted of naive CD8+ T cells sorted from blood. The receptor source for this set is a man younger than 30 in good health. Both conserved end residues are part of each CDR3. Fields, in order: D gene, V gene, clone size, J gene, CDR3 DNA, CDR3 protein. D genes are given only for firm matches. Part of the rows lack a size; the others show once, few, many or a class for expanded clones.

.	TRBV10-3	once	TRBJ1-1	TGTGCCATCAGTGACCTGAGGACCGAAGCTTTCTTT	CAISDLRTEAFF
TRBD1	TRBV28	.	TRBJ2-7	TGTGCCAGCAGTTTATTAGGGACAGGGGGTCACCTCTACGAGCAGTACTTC	CASSLLGTGGHLYEQYF
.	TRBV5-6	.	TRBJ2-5	TGTGCCAGCAGCTATTTCTACGAGACCCAGTACTTC	CASSYFYETQYF
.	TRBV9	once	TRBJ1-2	TGTGCCAGCAGCGTAGGGTCAGATGGCTACACCTTC	CASSVGSDGYTF
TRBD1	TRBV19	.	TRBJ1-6	TGTGCCAGTAGTACCGGACAGGGGGTTATGTCACCCCTCCACTTT	CASSTGQGVMSPLHF
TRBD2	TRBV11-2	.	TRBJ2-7	TGTGCCAGCAGCTTAGATCCAACTAGCGGGATCGACGAGCAGTACTTC	CASSLDPTSGIDEQYF
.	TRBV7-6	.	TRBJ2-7	TGTGCCAGCAGCTTAGACTGGGGGTCCTACGAGCAGTACTTC	CASSLDWGSYEQYF
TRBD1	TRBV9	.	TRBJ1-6	TGTGCCAGCAGCGTAGCTCGGGGACAGGGGGAATCACCCCTCCACTTT	CASSVARGQGESPLHF
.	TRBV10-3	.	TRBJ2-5	TGTGCCATCAGTGAGTCGAGCGAGGAGACCCAGTACTTC	CAISESSEETQYF
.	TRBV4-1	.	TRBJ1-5	TGCGCCAGCAGCCAAGAGTCCCCTCAGCCCCAGCATTTT	CASSQESPQPQHF
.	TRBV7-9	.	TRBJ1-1	TGTGCCAGCAGCTTACTGGGACCAAACACTGAAGCTTTCTTT	CASSLLGPNTEAFF
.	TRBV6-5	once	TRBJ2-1	TGTGCCAGCAGTTACCAAGGGTACAATGAGCAGTTCTTC	CASSYQGYNEQFF
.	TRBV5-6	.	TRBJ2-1	TGTGCCAGCAGCTCGGGGGATTACAATGAGCAGTTCTTC	CASSSGDYNEQFF
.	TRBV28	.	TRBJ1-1	TGTGCCAGCACCCGGGGGCCCGAAGCTTTCTTT	CASTRGPEAFF
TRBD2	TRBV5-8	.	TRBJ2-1	TGTGCCAGCAGCTTAATCTCTAGCGGTGCCTACAATGAGCAGTTCTTC	CASSLISSGAYNEQFF
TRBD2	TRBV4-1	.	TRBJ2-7	TGCGCCAGCAGTCCGTTGGCGGGGGGCTCCTCCTACGAGCAGTACTTC	CASSPLAGGSSYEQYF
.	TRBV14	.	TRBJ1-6	TGTGCCAGCAGCCAAGCAGTCTATAATTCACCCCTCCACTTT	CASSQAVYNSPLHF
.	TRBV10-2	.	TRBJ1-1	TGCGCCAGCAGCCAGGATCCGAACACTGAAGCTTTCTTT	CASSQDPNTEAFF
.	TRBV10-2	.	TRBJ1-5	TGCGCCAGCAGTGACGAGGGTTTTTACAATCAGCCCCAGCATTTT	CASSDEGFYNQPQHF
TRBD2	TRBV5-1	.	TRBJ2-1	TGCGCCAGCAGCTTGGGGCTAGCGGTTTTCTACAATGAGCAGTTCTTC	CASSLGLAVFYNEQFF
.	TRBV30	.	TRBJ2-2	TGTGCCTGGAGTCCGGGAGCGAACACCGGGGAGCTGTTTTTT	CAWSPGANTGELFF
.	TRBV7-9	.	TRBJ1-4	TGTGCCAGCAGCTTACCCGGGGTCGGAAGCGGTGAAAAACTGTTTTTT	CASSLPGVGSGEKLFF
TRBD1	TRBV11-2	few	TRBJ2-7	TGTGCCAGCAGCTGGGGACAGACCTACGAGCAGTACTTC	CASSWGQTYEQYF
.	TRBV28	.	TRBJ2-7	TGTGCCAGCAGTTTAAGTGGAGGGACTTACGAGCAGTACTTC	CASSLSGGTYEQYF
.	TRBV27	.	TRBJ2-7	TGTGCCAGCAGTTTTCTGGGGGACGGACACTACGAGCAGTACTTC	CASSFLGDGHYEQYF
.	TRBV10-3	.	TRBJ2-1	TGTGCCATCAGTGATCAAGTTGAGCAGTTCTTC	CAISDQVEQFF
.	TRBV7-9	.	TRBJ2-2	TGTGCCAGCAGCTTATTGGCCGGGGAGCTGTTTTTT	CASSLLAGELFF
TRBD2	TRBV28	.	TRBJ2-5	TGTGCCAGCAGTTTATTAGCGGGGGGCCTACAAGAGACCCAGTACTTC	CASSLLAGGLQETQYF
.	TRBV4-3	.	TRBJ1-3	TGCGCCAGCAGCCAAGATTATACAGCCTCTGGAAACACCATATATTTT	CASSQDYTASGNTIYF
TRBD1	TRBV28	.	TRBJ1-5	TGTGCCAGCAGCCCGGGACAGGTCTATAGCAATCAGCCCCAGCATTTT	CASSPGQVYSNQPQHF
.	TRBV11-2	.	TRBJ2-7	TGTGCCAGCAGCTTAGAAGTGCTTATGGACCACGAGCAGTACTTC	CASSLEVLMDHEQYF
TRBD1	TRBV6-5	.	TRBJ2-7	TGTGCCAGCAGTCCCTGGACAGGGGGCGACGAGCAGTACTTC	CASSPWTGGDEQYF
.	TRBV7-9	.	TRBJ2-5	TGTGCCAGCAGCTTTGTGCCGCAGGCACAAGAGACCCAGTACTTC	CASSFVPQAQETQYF
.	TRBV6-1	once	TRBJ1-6	TGTGCCAGCAGTGAATTTGCAGGGCCATTCGGTTCACCCCTCCACTTT	CASSEFAGPFGSPLHF
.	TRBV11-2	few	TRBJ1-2	TGTGCCAGCAGCTTAGTTTGGGGTCGTACGGGATCTAACTATGGCTACACCTTC	CASSLVWGRTGSNYGYTF
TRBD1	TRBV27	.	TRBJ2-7	TGTGCCAGCACTAAAGACGGGACAGGGTACTACGAGCAGTACTTC	CASTKDGTGYYEQYF
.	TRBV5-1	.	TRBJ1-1	TGCGCCAGCAGCTTGGAGTTAGGGGCTCGGACTGAAGCTTTCTTT	CASSLELGARTEAFF
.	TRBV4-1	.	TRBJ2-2	TGCGCCAGCAGCCCTCGGGGGAACACCGGGGAGCTGTTTTTT	CASSPRGNTGELFF
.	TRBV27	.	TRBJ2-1	TGTGCCAGCAGTTTCCAAAACAATGAGCAGTTCTTC	CASSFQNNEQFF
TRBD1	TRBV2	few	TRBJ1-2	TGTGCCAGCATAGGGACAGGGTCGGACTATGGCTACACCTTC	CASIGTGSDYGYTF
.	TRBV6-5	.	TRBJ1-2	TGTGCCAGCAGTTACTCGAGGCGGGATGGCTACACCTTC	CASSYSRRDGYTF
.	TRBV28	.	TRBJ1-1	TGTGCCAGCAGCCTCGGTTGGTCTGTGGACACTGAAGCTTTCTTT	CASSLGWSVDTEAFF
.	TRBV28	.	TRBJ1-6	TGTGCCAGCAGCCTAGGGGTGTTGGGCTCCTATAATTCACCCCTCCACTTT	CASSLGVLGSYNSPLHF
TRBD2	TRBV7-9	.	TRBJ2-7	TGTGCCAGCAGGTCTAGCGGCGAGCAGTACTTC	CASRSSGEQYF
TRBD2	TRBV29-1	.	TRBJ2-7	TGCAGCGTTGAAGTGGTAGCGGGACTCGAGCAGTACTTC	CSVEVVAGLEQYF
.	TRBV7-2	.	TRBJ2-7	TGTGCCAGCAGCTTAGCGGCACTTACAGCCATCAGCTCCTACGAGCAGTACTTC	CASSLAALTAISSYEQYF
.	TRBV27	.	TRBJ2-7	TGTGCCAGTAGGGTACCCGGGACGGACGAGCAGTACTTC	CASRVPGTDEQYF